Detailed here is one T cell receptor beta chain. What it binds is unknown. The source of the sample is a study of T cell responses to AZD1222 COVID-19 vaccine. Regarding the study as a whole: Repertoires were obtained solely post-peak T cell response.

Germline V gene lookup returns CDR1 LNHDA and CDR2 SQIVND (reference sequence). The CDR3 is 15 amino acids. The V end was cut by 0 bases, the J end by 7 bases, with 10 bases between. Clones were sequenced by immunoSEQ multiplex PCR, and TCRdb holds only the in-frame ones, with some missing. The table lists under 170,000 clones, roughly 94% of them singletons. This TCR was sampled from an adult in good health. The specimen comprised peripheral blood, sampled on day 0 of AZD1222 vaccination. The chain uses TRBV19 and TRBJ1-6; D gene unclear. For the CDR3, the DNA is TGTGCCAGTAGTATAGAAGCAGGAATCAATTCACCCCTCCACTTT. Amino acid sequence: CASSIEAGINSPLHF.